The 30 T cell receptor beta chains below were found in one sample sequenced in a study of somatic mutations in cytotoxic T cells in rheumatoid arthritis. TCRdb keeps only in-frame clones here, not all; method: immunoSEQ multiplex PCR. This sample has 15,000 to 20,000 clones, with over 70% found just once. Sequencing was carried out using CD8+ T cells sorted from blood. The receptors come from a man aged 60 to 75 in good health.

This chain links TRBV7-6 with TRBJ2-5; 12 bases are shared with TRBD2. CDR1 and CDR2 from the germline V gene are SGHVS and FNYEAQ. The V gene end was trimmed by 1 base and the J gene end by 6 bases; junction bases not matched to a gene: 9. The CDR3 spans 17 residues. CDR3 sequence reads: CASSLETSGGSLKTQYF. The CDR3 DNA is TGTGCCAGCAGCTTAGAAACTAGCGGGGGGTCGTTGAAGACCCAGTACTTC.

The CDR3 DNA is TGTGCCAGCACCACCGGCGGGGGAGTTGGCTACACCTTC. Residues: CASTTGGGVGYTF. The rearrangement links TRBV6-5 to TRBJ1-2; D may be TRBD1 (5 bases). The V and J ends lost 7 bases and 7 bases respectively, with 16 bases between them. Germline CDR1 and CDR2: MNHEY and SVGAGI. This CDR3 contains 13 residues.

This clone was counted between two and nine times. The rearrangement uses TRBV19 and TRBJ2-5; no clear D. The V gene lost 0 bases and the J gene lost 4 bases, with 12 bases spanning the gap. CDR3 length equals 15 residues. Looked up from germline, CDR1 is LNHDA and CDR2 is SQIVND (reference sequence). The CDR3 sequence: CASSIDLGARETQYF. CDR3 coding DNA: TGTGCCAGTAGTATAGATCTTGGAGCGAGAGAGACCCAGTACTTC. The variable domain in full, with the rest retrieved from reference TRBV19 and TRBJ2-5, is DGGITQSPKYLFRKEGQNVTLSCEQNLNHDAMYWYRQDPGQGLRLIYYSQIVNDFQKGDIAEGYSVSREKKESFPLTVTSAQKNPTAFYLCASSIDLGARETQYFGPGTRLLVL.

The chain couples TRBV7-8 to TRBJ2-7; 7 nucleotides line up with TRBD2. The germline CDR1 and CDR2 sequences are SGHVS and FQNEAQ. V shed 2 bases and J 2 bases; nucleotides not matched to a gene: 3. The CDR3 runs 14 residues. The CDR3 bases are TGTGCCAGCAGCTTACAGACTAGCCCCTACGAGCAGTACTTC. Protein product: CASSLQTSPYEQYF.

This clone has just one count. The rearrangement joins TRBV6-6 to TRBJ2-1, with 7 positions matching TRBD2. The length of the CDR3 is 16 residues. The junction had 7 bases not matched to a gene; V was cut back by 0 bases and J by 5 bases. Germline CDR1 reads MNHNY; CDR2 reads SVGAGI (reference sequence). DNA of the CDR3: TGTGCCAGCAGTTACTCTACGGGACTAACACACAATGAGCAGTTCTTC. Protein product: CASSYSTGLTHNEQFF.

This clone turned up a few times. V gene TRBV9 combines with J gene TRBJ2-7; D is uncertain. This CDR3 comprises 15 residues. V dropped 4 bases and J dropped 0 bases, with 14 bases sitting between them. The germline V gene has CDR1 SGDLS and CDR2 YYNGEE. The CDR3: CASSPDSDFSYEQYF. As DNA, the CDR3 is TGTGCCAGCAGCCCCGACTCTGATTTCTCCTACGAGCAGTACTTC.

This sequence joins TRBV10-3 and TRBJ2-1; tentatively, D is TRBD2 (6 bases). Trimming took 11 bases from V and 7 from J, leaving 21 bases between them. The CDR3 extends over 14 amino acids. Germline V gene lookup returns CDR1 ENHRY and CDR2 SYGVKD. The chain's CDR3 is CAAGGLSGGNEQFF. The CDR3 DNA follows: TGTGCCGCCGGCGGACTTAGCGGTGGTAATGAGCAGTTCTTC.

V gene TRBV7-2 combines with J gene TRBJ2-7; 8 bases match TRBD2. Looked up from germline, CDR1 is SGHTA and CDR2 is FQGNSA. The CDR3 runs 14 residues. Germline trimming cut 7 bases from V and 0 bases from J; bases unmatched to any gene: 5. The CDR3 here is CASTQSGSSYEQYF. The CDR3 DNA follows: TGTGCCAGCACCCAAAGCGGGAGCTCCTACGAGCAGTACTTC.

The chain uses TRBV19 and TRBJ2-5; 7 nucleotides agree with TRBD1. With 5 bases clipped from V and 1 base from J, the junction kept 4 bases outside the gene matches. CDR1 is LNHDA and CDR2 is SQIVND in the germline V gene (reference sequence). The CDR3 runs 14 residues. The CDR3 bases are TGTGCCAGTAGTCCCCGGGACAGCCAAGAGACCCAGTACTTC. Its translation: CASSPRDSQETQYF.

In its sample, this clone was seen a few times. The genes are TRBV25-1 and TRBJ2-5, with 10 bases that match TRBD1. Germline V gene sequence: CDR1 MGHDK, CDR2 SYGVNS. V was clipped by 2 bases and J by 5 bases; unmatched bases: 8. There are 16 residues in the CDR3. CDR3 region: CASSETGTGVGETQYF. In DNA form, the CDR3 reads TGTGCCAGCAGTGAAACCGGGACAGGGGTCGGGGAGACCCAGTACTTC.

The CDR3 region has the DNA TGTGCCAGCAGTTTAGCAGGTGGCTATGGCTACACCTTC. It codes for CASSLAGGYGYTF. The V and J genes are TRBV27 and TRBJ1-2; D not certain. The CDR3 extends over 13 amino acids. The V end lost 2 bases, the J end lost 4 bases, and 8 bases lay between the germline ends. In germline, CDR1 is MNHEY, CDR2 SMNVEV (reference sequence).

The chain carries TRBV5-1 and TRBJ1-6; D uncertain. V was pared by 0 bases and J by 11 bases, with 15 bases between. CDR1 is SGHRS, CDR2 YFSETQ, per germline. This CDR3 is 15 amino acids long. CDR3 residues: CASSLGGEGTAPLHF. The CDR3 DNA is TGCGCCAGCAGCTTGGGTGGGGAGGGAACAGCACCCCTCCACTTT.

This clone was recorded only once. The CDR3 spells CASRPDEGRSIMNTEAFF. The CDR3 DNA reads TGTGCCAGTAGACCTGATGAGGGCAGAAGCATAATGAACACTGAAGCTTTCTTT. The V call is TRBV19, the J call TRBJ1-1; the D is unclear. V lost 6 bases to trimming and J lost 0 bases, with 23 bases between them. Germline values: CDR1 LNHDA, CDR2 SQIVND (reference sequence). This CDR3 region has 18 residues.

This chain connects TRBV5-1 to TRBJ2-2; 7 positions match TRBD1. This CDR3 is 14 amino acids long. V lost 3 bases to trimming and J lost 3 bases; unmatched junction nucleotides: 2. The germline CDR1 and CDR2 sequences are SGHRS and YFSETQ. In DNA form, the CDR3 reads TGCGCCAGCAGCTGGGGACAGTACACCGGGGAGCTGTTTTTT. Its translation is CASSWGQYTGELFF.

CDR3 loop: CASSPGGSPYNEQFF. In DNA, the CDR3 is TGTGCCAGCAGTCCGGGAGGGAGCCCCTACAATGAGCAGTTCTTC. The chain uses TRBV6-1 and TRBJ2-1; 8 nucleotides align to TRBD2. With 5 bases clipped from V and 2 bases from J, the junction kept 5 bases outside the gene matches. CDR1 MNHNS and CDR2 SASEGT come from the germline V gene. The CDR3 covers 15 residues.

The chain joins TRBV19 to TRBJ1-3, with 8 bases aligning to TRBD1. Germline V gene lookup returns CDR1 LNHDA and CDR2 SQIVND (reference sequence). The CDR3 runs to 15 residues. J gave up 0 bases and V 8 bases, and 6 bases lay outside the gene matches. As DNA, the CDR3 is TGTGCCAGTGGGGACGGGACAGGCTCTGGAAACACCATATATTTT. This encodes CASGDGTGSGNTIYF.

V is TRBV6-5 and J is TRBJ2-3, with 10 positions matching TRBD1. Per the germline V gene, CDR1 is MNHEY and CDR2 is SVGAGI. The CDR3 totals 14 residues. Losses at the gene ends were 0 bases for V and 10 bases for J; bases not matched to a gene: 4. CDR3 DNA sequence: TGTGCCAGCAGTTACTCGACAGGGGGCGATGCGCAGTATTTT. It translates to CASSYSTGGDAQYF.

This rearrangement joins TRBV10-3 to TRBJ1-6; D possibly corresponds to TRBD1 (5 bases). The CDR3 is 13 amino acids. Looked up from germline, CDR1 is ENHRY and CDR2 is SYGVKD. V was clipped by 2 bases and J by 7 bases, with 6 bases between them. The CDR3 reads CAISERGNSPLHF. The CDR3 coding sequence is TGTGCCATCAGTGAGCGGGGGAATTCACCCCTCCACTTT.

The chain employs TRBV2 and TRBJ2-5; D perhaps matches TRBD2 (5 bases). Germline CDR1 and CDR2: SNHLY and FYNNEI. Trimming took off 3 bases at V and 10 bases at J, with 6 bases between the two ends. CDR3 size: 10 residues. The CDR3 region has the DNA TGTGCCAGCAGTGAGAGGGACCAGTACTTC. Translation gives CASSERDQYF.

The V and J genes are TRBV5-8 and TRBJ2-7, with D tentatively TRBD1 (6 bases). The CDR3 sequence is 12 residues long. Trimming removed 5 bases from V and 4 bases from J, with 10 bases in between. Germline CDR1 and CDR2: SGHTS and YDEGEE. CDR3 nucleotides: TGTGCCAGCAGGGCACAGGGTTACGAGCAGTACTTC. Translation gives CASRAQGYEQYF.

This clone appeared a few times. V is TRBV7-2 and J is TRBJ1-2; possibly TRBD1 for D (6 bases). Per germline, CDR1 SGHTA and CDR2 FQGNSA. Deletions cut 5 bases from V and 5 bases from J, with 15 bases between. The CDR3 runs 14 residues. CDR3 loop: CASSLEDSIYGYTF. In DNA, the CDR3 is TGTGCCAGCAGCCTTGAGGACAGCATTTATGGCTACACCTTC.

The chain links TRBV5-1 to TRBJ2-7; TRBD2 aligns across 8 bases. Germline V gives CDR1 SGHRS, CDR2 YFSETQ. The CDR3 totals 16 residues. With V trimmed by 2 bases and J by 5 bases, 12 bases remained unmatched. The CDR3 region has the DNA TGCGCCAGCAGCTTCTTACCAGCGGGAGTAGTACACGAGCAGTACTTC. Translating gives CASSFLPAGVVHEQYF.

The chain couples TRBV4-2 to TRBJ2-1; maybe TRBD2 (6 bases). Germline assignment: CDR1 LGHNA and CDR2 YNFKEQ. Trimming shortened V by 3 bases and J by 3 bases, and 12 bases separated the two germline ends. This CDR3 spans 15 amino acids. CDR3 sequence: CASSQLAYDYNEQFF. CDR3 DNA: TGTGCCAGCAGCCAGCTAGCGTATGACTACAATGAGCAGTTCTTC.

This rearrangement joins TRBV27 to TRBJ1-1, with D possibly being TRBD1 (5 bases). This CDR3 spans 16 amino acids. Germline values: CDR1 MNHEY, CDR2 SMNVEV (reference sequence). Trimming removed 7 bases at V and 4 bases at J, with 22 bases between. CDR3 DNA sequence: TGTGCCAGCACACCAGGTTCGGCAGGGCGGCGCACTGAAGCTTTCTTT. Protein sequence: CASTPGSAGRRTEAFF.

This clone was seen a few times. The chain carries TRBV7-2 and TRBJ1-3; D gene unclear. This CDR3 contains 14 residues. V lost 6 bases and J lost 0, with 9 bases in between. CDR1 and CDR2 from the germline V gene are SGHTA and FQGNSA. CDR3 DNA: TGTGCCAGCAGTCTCAGTATCTCTGGAAACACCATATATTTT. It is translated as CASSLSISGNTIYF.

The V gene is TRBV6-5, the J gene TRBJ2-1; 9 nucleotides match TRBD2. The germline CDR1 and CDR2 sequences are MNHEY and SVGAGI. With V trimmed by 7 bases and J by 7 bases, 8 bases remained unmatched. This CDR3 region has 14 residues. The CDR3 sequence: CASTAGGNGNEQFF. CDR3 sequence (DNA): TGTGCCAGCACCGCGGGGGGGAACGGGAATGAGCAGTTCTTC.

This clone was detected only a few times. The rearrangement joins TRBV2 to TRBJ2-6, with no clear D. The CDR3 spans 16 residues. Germline V gives CDR1 SNHLY, CDR2 FYNNEI. Deletions cut 0 bases from V and 2 bases from J, with 8 bases between. CDR3 nucleotides: TGTGCCAGCAGTGAAGCGCAGGTGACTGGGGCCAACGTCCTGACTTTC. This encodes CASSEAQVTGANVLTF.

The chain links TRBV29-1 to TRBJ2-7, with 7 bases matching TRBD1. In germline, CDR1 is SQVTM, CDR2 ANQGSEA. CDR3 length: 12 amino acids. Trimming took 8 bases from V and 5 from J; bases not matched to a gene: 9. The CDR3 DNA is TGCAGCACAAAAGACAGGGAACACGAGCAGTACTTC. Translated, it gives CSTKDREHEQYF.

The chain carries TRBV4-1 and TRBJ1-2; the match to TRBD1 covers 7 bases. J was trimmed by 0 bases and V by 1 base; bases with no gene match: 11. The CDR3 length is 18 residues. Germline values: CDR1 MGHRA, CDR2 YSYEKL. CDR3 sequence reads: CASSQVSGTVDANYGYTF. As DNA, the CDR3 is TGCGCCAGCAGCCAAGTGTCGGGGACAGTGGATGCTAACTATGGCTACACCTTC.

This chain connects TRBV29-1 to TRBJ2-7; D not certain. The CDR3 sequence is 10 residues long. Trimming pared 4 bases from V and 9 bases from J, leaving 10 bases between. Germline V lookup: CDR1 SQVTM, CDR2 ANQGSEA. CDR3 DNA sequence: TGCAGCGTTGGGGCCCCCCTGCAGTACTTC. Protein: CSVGAPLQYF.